This T cell receptor beta chain is from a study of CD8+ T cells in alopecia areata (dated by TCRdb to about 2018). At the level of the whole study: The treated patients took part in an open-label pilot trial in which moderate-to-severe alopecia areata was treated with oral tofacitinib at 5 to 10 mg twice daily. Patients received tofacitinib for 6 to 18 months and were then followed off drug for 6 months to check for delayed response and recurrence. Disease severity in treated patients was measured with the SALT score, which quantifies the percentage of affected scalp surface area. To study T cell clonal expansion in alopecia areata, the researchers applied high-throughput TCRbeta sequencing to both the C3H/HeJ mouse model and human patients. In humans, TCRbeta sequencing was performed on scalp tissue and on sorted CD4+ and CD8+ peripheral blood T cells from healthy controls and from patients with patchy or totalis/universalis alopecia areata. Patients on tofacitinib were biopsied at baseline and after 4 and 24 weeks of treatment, and several of the patients also had a later scalp biopsy. Scalp clonality was compared among normal scalp (n=4), patchy alopecia areata scalp (n=8), and alopecia totalis/universalis scalp (n=8). RNA was obtained with the PAXgene miRNA kit for fixed scalp, the miRNeasy kit for PBMCs, and the RNeasy kit for mouse skin. TCRbeta CDR3 regions were amplified by immunoSEQ multiplex PCR using 35 Vbeta forward and 13 Jbeta reverse primers.

The full study reports these points: Because the treated cohort was small and included a single nonresponder, larger studies are needed to assess links between baseline CD8+ expansion and response. Unlike mouse skin, which is dominated by gammadelta T cells, normal human skin has resident alphabeta T cells that are also sequenced, and this complicates analysis of the scalp TCR repertoire. Scalp clonality and the number of expanded CD8+ clones among the top 100 scalp clones were significantly decreased by tofacitinib. Many expanded lesional clones persisted in scalp and blood during tofacitinib treatment, which may partly explain relapse after stopping treatment. Lesional scalp, especially in alopecia totalis/universalis, showed higher clonality and more expanded CD8+ clones than normal scalp, suggesting antigenic drive. TCR sequences shared between patients were less clear than in mice, possibly partly because of HLA diversity in the patient population.

The sample's treatment or condition label is to be understood as: oral pan-JAK inhibitor, 5-10 mg twice daily. Lesional scalp punch biopsies and peripheral blood were obtained from alopecia areata patients. After PBMCs were isolated by density centrifugation and stained for CD3, CD4 and CD8, a FACSAria was used to sort CD4+ and CD8+ T cells. As regards this clone: Which antigen it targets is not known. No qualities accompany the bases; no much larger clone lies one base away.

The receptor library was made with the immunoSEQ multiplex PCR assay. To provide template for TCR sequencing, every sample had RNA extracted and reverse transcribed into cDNA. First-strand cDNA was synthesized using SuperScript III with a 2:1 mix of oligo-dT and random hexamers. Amplification bias was assessed with a synthetic immune receptor repertoire, and residual bias was removed computationally. In the authors' own workflow: Raw reads were preprocessed to remove errors, and CDR3 was defined by IMGT conventions from the conserved cysteine to phenylalanine. Clonality was calculated as 1 minus Shannon entropy normalized by log2 of the number of productive unique TCRs. Whether scalp clones were CD4 or CD8 was inferred by matching scalp TCRbeta sequences against CD4 and CD8 repertoires sorted from blood. In its TCRdb copy, this immuneACCESS table keeps in-frame sequences only and misses some clones. Where compared with another copy, unresolved V genes explain less than half of these, and the others have no known cause. The DNA gave D and trimming, while V, J and clone size come from that table. Recorded for this sample are more than 90,000 clones; just under 60% of them occurred a single time. The ten largest clones capture 16% of the sample.

Reading from cysteine to phenylalanine, the CDR3 counts 12 amino acids. Of all the DNA, just the CDR3 is kept, 36 bases in frame from base 1. The junction carries 3 bases between V and J, which are trimmed by 0 bases and 4 bases respectively. Reading the germline V gene (reference sequence) gives CDR1 LNHNV and CDR2 YYDKDF. The source was CD8+ T cells sorted from blood, collected between weeks 55 and 65, from a patient treated with tofacitinib. This receptor was taken from a human donor with alopecia areata. The V and J genes are TRBV15 and TRBJ2-5; the D gene assignment is ambiguous. The nucleotide sequence reads TGTGCCACCAGCAGAGATCTAGAGACCCAGTACTTC. It translates to CATSRDLETQYF.